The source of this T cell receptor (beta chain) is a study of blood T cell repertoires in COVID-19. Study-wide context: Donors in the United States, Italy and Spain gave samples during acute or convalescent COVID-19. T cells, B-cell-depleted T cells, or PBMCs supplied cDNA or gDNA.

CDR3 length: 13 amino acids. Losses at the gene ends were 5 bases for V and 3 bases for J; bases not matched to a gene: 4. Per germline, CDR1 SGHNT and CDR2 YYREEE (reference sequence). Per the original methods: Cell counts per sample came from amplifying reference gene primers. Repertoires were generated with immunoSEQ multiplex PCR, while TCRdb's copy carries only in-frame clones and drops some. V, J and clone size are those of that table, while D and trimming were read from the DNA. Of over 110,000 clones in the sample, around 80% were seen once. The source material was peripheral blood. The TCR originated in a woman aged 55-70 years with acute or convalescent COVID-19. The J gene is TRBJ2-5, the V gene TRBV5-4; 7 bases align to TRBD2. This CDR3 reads CASREGGKETQYF. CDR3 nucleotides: TGTGCCAGCAGGGAGGGAGGGAAAGAGACCCAGTACTTC.